This TCR beta chain was found in a study of cytomegalovirus exposure and HLA in healthy donors. Amplification used 60 Vbeta primers and 13 Jbeta primers. Libraries were prepared by immunoSEQ multiplex PCR; TCRdb keeps only in-frame clonotypes and omits some of them. The repertoire holds under 200,000 clones, with around 80% as singletons. The ends were cut back, 6 bases at V and 1 base at J, with 6 bases in the middle. The CDR3 loop spans 12 amino acids. CDR1 is LNHDA and CDR2 is SQIVND in the germline V gene (reference sequence). This clone came up a few times. The specimen was PBMCs. The sequence derives from a male donor in good health and CMV-seropositive. The rearrangement joins TRBV19 to TRBJ1-1; D is unclear. The CDR3 coding sequence is TGTGCCAGTAGCACAGCGAACACTGAAGCTTTCTTT. It is translated as CASSTANTEAFF.